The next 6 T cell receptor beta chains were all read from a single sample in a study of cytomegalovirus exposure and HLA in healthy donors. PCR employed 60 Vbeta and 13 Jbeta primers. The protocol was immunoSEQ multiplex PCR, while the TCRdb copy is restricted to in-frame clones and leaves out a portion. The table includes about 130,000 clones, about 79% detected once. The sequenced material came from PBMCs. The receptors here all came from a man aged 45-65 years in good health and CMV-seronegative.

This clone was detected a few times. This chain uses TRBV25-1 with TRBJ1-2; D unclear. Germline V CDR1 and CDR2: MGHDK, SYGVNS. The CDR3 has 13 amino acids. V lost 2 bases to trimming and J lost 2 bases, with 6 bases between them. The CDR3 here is CASSEPGNYGYTF. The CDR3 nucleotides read TGTGCCAGCAGTGAACCGGGGAACTATGGCTACACCTTC.

The CDR3 region has the DNA TGTGCCAGCAGCACAGGACAGGATTTTTTCGGAAACACCATATATTTT. Translation gives CASSTGQDFFGNTIYF. The chain joins TRBV5-4 to TRBJ1-3; 7 nucleotides match TRBD1. Germline CDR1 is SGHNT and CDR2 is YYREEE (reference sequence). The CDR3 contains 16 residues. The junction had 11 bases not matched to a gene; V was cut back by 4 bases and J by 4 bases.

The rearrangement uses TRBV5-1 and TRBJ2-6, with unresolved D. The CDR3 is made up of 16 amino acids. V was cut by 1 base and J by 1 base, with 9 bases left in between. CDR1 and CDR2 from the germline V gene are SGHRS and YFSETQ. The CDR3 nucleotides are TGCGCCAGCAGCTTGCCAACAGTTTCTGGGGCCAACGTCCTGACTTTC. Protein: CASSLPTVSGANVLTF.

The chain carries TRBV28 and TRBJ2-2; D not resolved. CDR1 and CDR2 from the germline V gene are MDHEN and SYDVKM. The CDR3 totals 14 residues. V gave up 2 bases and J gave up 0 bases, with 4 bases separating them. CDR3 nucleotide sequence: TGTGCCAGCAGTTTAAGCTCGAACACCGGGGAGCTGTTTTTT. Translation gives CASSLSSNTGELFF.

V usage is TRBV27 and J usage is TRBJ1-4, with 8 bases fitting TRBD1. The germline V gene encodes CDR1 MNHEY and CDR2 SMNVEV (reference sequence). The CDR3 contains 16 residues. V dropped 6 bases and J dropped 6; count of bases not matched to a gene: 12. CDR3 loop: CASRGAKAGGYEKLFF. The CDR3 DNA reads TGTGCCAGCAGAGGGGCCAAGGCAGGGGGCTATGAAAAACTGTTTTTT.

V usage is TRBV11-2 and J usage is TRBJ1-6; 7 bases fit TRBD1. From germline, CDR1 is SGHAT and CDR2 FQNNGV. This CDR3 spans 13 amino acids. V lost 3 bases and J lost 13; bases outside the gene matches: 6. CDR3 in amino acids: CASSFQTGQPLHF. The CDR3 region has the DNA TGTGCCAGCAGCTTTCAGACAGGGCAGCCCCTCCACTTT.